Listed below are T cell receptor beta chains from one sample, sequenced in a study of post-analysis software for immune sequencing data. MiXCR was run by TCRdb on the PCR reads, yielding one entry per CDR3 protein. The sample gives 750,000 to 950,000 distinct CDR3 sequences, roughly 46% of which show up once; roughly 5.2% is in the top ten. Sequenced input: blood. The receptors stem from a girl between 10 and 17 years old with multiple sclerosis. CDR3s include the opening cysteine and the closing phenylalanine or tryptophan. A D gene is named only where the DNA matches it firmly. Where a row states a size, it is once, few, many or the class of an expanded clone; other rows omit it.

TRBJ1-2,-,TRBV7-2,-,TGTGCCAGCCCTTCTTTGGATGGCTACACCTTC,CASPSLDGYTF
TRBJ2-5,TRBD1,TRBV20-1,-,TGCAGTGCTGACACAGGGGGCGAGACCCAGTACTTC,CSADTGGETQYF
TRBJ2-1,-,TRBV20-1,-,TGCAGTGTTCAAGGTTACTACAATGAGCAGTTCTTC,CSVQGYYNEQFF
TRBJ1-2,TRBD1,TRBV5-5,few,TGTGCCAGCAGCGGCAGGGACAGGGGTGGCTACACCTTC,CASSGRDRGGYTF
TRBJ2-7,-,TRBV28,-,TGTGCCAGCAGTTTGGTGGGGACTTTCTCCTACGAGCAGTACTTC,CASSLVGTFSYEQYF
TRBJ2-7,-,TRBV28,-,TGTGCCAGTCGACGGAAAAGGGACGAGCAGTACTTC,CASRRKRDEQYF
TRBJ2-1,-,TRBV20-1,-,TGCAGTGCCAGTCGGAGGGCCGGCTACAATGAGCAGTTCTTC,CSASRRAGYNEQFF
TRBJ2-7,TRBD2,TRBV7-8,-,TGTGCCAGCAGCTGGGGGGGAGTAGGCGAGCAGTACTTC,CASSWGGVGEQYF
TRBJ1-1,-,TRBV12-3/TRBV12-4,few,TGTGCCAGCAGTTTAGGGGGCCTAGCTTTCTTT,CASSLGGLAFF
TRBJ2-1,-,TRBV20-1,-,TGCAGCCAGACACTTGATGCGAGAGAGCAGTTCTTC,CSQTLDAREQFF
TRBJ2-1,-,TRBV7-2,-,TGTGCCAGCAGCTTAGGACAGGTTATGTATGAGCAGTTCTTC,CASSLGQVMYEQFF
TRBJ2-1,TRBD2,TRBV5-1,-,TGCGCCAGCAGTTTGGTTTTAGCGGGAGCGCGGGAGCAGTTCTTC,CASSLVLAGAREQFF
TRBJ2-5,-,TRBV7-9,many,TGTGCCAGCAGCTTCGTAGAGACCCAGTACTTC,CASSFVETQYF
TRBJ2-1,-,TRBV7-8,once,TGTGCCAGCAGCCACGTTTGGAGCTCCTACAATGAGCAGTTCTTC,CASSHVWSSYNEQFF
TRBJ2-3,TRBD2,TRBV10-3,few,TGTGCCATCCTAGCGGGGGCGGGCGATACGCAGTATTTT,CAILAGAGDTQYF
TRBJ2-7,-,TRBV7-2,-,TGTGCCAACAGCTTAATAGGCCTCTACGAGCAGTACTTC,CANSLIGLYEQYF
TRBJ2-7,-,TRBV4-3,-,TGCGCCAGCAGCCAAGATCCACTGGGAGGATACGTGCAGTACTTC,CASSQDPLGGYVQYF
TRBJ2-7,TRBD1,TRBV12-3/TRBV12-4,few,TGTGCCAGCAGTTTAGCCCCCGGGACAGGGACCTACGAGCAGTACTTC,CASSLAPGTGTYEQYF
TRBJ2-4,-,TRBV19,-,TGCGCCAGTAGAAGGGGATCACTAGCCAAAAACATTCAGTACTTC,CASRRGSLAKNIQYF
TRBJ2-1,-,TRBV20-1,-,TGCAGTGCTGCCCTTATGAGGGGTGAGCAGTTCTTC,CSAALMRGEQFF
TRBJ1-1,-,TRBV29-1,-,TGCAGCGTATCCCCGACTAGTTCTGAAGCTTTCTTT,CSVSPTSSEAFF
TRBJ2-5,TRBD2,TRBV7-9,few,TGTGCCAGCAGCTTAGAAGGACTAGCGGGGCAAGAGACCCAGTACTTC,CASSLEGLAGQETQYF
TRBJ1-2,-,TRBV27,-,TGTGCCAGCAGTTTAAGTTGGAGGGACTATGGCTACACCTTC,CASSLSWRDYGYTF
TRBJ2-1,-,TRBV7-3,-,TGTGCCAGCAGCTTAAATGGTGGGGGCGGGGGCAATGAGCAGTTCTTC,CASSLNGGGGGNEQFF
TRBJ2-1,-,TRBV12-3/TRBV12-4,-,TGTGCCAGCAGTTTGTATGGGACTTCGGGGCAGTTCTTC,CASSLYGTSGQFF
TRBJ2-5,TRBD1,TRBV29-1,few,TGCAGCGTTGAAGTCCTTGGGACAGACCAAGAGACCCAGTACTTC,CSVEVLGTDQETQYF
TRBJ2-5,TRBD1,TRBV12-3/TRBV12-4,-,TGTGCCAGCAGAGCCGGGACAGGGGGGGCCCAAGAGACCCAGTACTTC,CASRAGTGGAQETQYF
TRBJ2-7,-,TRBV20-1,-,TGCAGTGCCCACAAGGTCCTCACCTACGAGCAGTACTTC,CSAHKVLTYEQYF
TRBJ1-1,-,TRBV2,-,TGTGCCACCCGTCTGGCTACTGAAGCTTTCTTT,CATRLATEAFF
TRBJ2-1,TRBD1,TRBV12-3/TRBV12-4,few,TGTGCCAGCAGTTTCGCCGGACAGGGCGTGGATGAGCAGTTCTTC,CASSFAGQGVDEQFF
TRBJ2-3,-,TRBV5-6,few,TGTGCCAGCAGCTTGTTTGGCAGGGAGGCAGATACGCAGTATTTT,CASSLFGREADTQYF
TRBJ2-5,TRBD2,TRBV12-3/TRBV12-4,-,TGTGCCAGCAGTTTCCGGACTAGCGGGAGGGGGGAGACCCAGTACTTC,CASSFRTSGRGETQYF
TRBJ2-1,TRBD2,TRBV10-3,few,TGTGCCATCAGTGAGGAGCGGGAGGGCCGCGATGAGCAGTTCTTC,CAISEEREGRDEQFF
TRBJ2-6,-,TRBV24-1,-,TGTGCCACCAGTGACCCCCGGGGAGGGGCCAACGTCCTGACTTTC,CATSDPRGGANVLTF
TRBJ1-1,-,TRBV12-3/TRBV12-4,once,TGTGCCAGCAGTTTCGAGACAGGGAACACTGAAGCTTTCTTT,CASSFETGNTEAFF
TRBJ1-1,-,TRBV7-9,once,TGTGCCAGCAGCCTCGGAGACTGGGGGACTGAAGCTTTCTTT,CASSLGDWGTEAFF
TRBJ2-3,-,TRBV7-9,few,TGTGCCAGCAGTCCCCCCTGGCGGAACTCCCCAGATACGCAGTATTTT,CASSPPWRNSPDTQYF
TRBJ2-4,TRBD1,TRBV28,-,TGTGCCAGCAGCCCCGACCCGGGGACAGGGAACATTCAGTACTTC,CASSPDPGTGNIQYF
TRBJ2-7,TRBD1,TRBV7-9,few,TGTGCTAGCAGCTTATTAGGGACAGGGCCGAGCCGTTTGCAGTACTTC,CASSLLGTGPSRLQYF
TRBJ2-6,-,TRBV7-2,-,TGTGCCAGCAGCTTAGGGGGTCAGGGAGCCGTCCTGACTTTC,CASSLGGQGAVLTF
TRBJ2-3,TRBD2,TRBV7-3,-,TGTGCCAGCAGCTTATTAGGGAGACTAGCGGGAGCTGATACGCAGTATTTT,CASSLLGRLAGADTQYF